Detailed here is one T cell receptor beta chain. Per the study methods: Reference gene primer amplification gave nucleated cell count estimates. TCRdb's table, derived via immunoSEQ multiplex PCR, lists solely in-frame clones and lacks some. The V and J calls and clone size were taken over from that table, and D and trimming were inferred from the DNA. The repertoire includes tens of thousands of clones, about four fifths of them detected once, and approximately 30% sits in the top ten. This sample was taken from a study of blood T cell repertoires in COVID-19. Study background: The study drew acute and convalescent COVID-19 samples from the United States, Italy and Spain.

Germline-derived CDR1 and CDR2 are SGHTA and FQGNSA. The V gene lost 5 bases and the J gene lost 0 bases, with 11 bases spanning the gap. This CDR3 contains 15 residues. What was sequenced was peripheral blood. The sequence was obtained from a man in his 70s with acute or convalescent COVID-19. The chain has TRBV7-2 and TRBJ1-5; D not resolved. CDR3 loop: CASSIEADSNQPQHF. CDR3 sequence (DNA): TGTGCCAGCAGCATCGAAGCCGATAGCAATCAGCCCCAGCATTTT.